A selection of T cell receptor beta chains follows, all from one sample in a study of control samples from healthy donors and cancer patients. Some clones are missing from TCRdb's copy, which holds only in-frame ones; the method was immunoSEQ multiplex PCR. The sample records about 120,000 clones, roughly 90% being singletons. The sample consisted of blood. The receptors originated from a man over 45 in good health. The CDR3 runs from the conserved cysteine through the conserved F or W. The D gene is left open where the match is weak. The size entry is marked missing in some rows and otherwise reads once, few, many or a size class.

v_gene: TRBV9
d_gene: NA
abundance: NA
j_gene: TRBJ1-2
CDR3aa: CASSPVSANYGYTF
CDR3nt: TGTGCCAGCAGCCCCGTCAGCGCTAACTATGGCTACACCTTC

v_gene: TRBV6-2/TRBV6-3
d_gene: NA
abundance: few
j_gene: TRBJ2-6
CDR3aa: CASSRDNSGANVLTF
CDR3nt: TGTGCCAGCAGCAGGGATAACTCTGGGGCCAACGTCCTGACTTTC

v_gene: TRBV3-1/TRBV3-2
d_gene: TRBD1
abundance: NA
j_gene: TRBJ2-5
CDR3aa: CASSHPGQETQYF
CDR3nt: TGTGCCAGCAGCCACCCGGGACAGGAGACCCAGTACTTC

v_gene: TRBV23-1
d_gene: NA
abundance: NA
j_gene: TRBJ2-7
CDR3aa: CARGPISTASYEQYF
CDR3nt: TGCGCCAGGGGTCCCATTTCGACGGCATCCTACGAGCAGTACTTC

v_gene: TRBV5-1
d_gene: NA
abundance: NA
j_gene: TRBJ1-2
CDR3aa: CASSLMRDYGYTF
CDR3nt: TGCGCCAGCAGCTTGATGAGGGACTATGGCTACACCTTC

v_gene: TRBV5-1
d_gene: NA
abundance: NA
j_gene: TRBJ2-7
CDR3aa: CASRNLSAYEQYF
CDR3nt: TGCGCCAGCAGAAATCTTTCCGCCTACGAGCAGTACTTC

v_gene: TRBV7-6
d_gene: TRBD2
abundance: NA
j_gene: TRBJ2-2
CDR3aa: CASSLAGGANTGELFF
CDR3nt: TGTGCCAGCAGCTTAGCGGGGGGGGCGAACACCGGGGAGCTGTTTTTT

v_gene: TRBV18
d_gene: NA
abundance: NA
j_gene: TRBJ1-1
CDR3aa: CASSPGQNTEAFF
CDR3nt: TGTGCCAGCTCCCCTGGCCAGAACACTGAAGCTTTCTTT

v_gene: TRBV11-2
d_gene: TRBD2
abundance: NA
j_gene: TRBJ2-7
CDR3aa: CASSPLSGGTYEQYF
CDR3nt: TGTGCCAGCAGCCCACTAAGCGGGGGAACCTACGAGCAGTACTTC

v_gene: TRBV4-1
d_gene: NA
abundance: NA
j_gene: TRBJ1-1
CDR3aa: CASSHLCGRGSQTMNTEAFF
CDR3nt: TGCGCCAGCAGCCACCTTTGCGGCAGGGGCTCTCAGACCATGAACACTGAAGCTTTCTTT

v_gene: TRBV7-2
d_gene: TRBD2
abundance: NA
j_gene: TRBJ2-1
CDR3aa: CASSLSGGEQFF
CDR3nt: TGTGCCAGCAGCTTATCGGGAGGAGAGCAGTTCTTC

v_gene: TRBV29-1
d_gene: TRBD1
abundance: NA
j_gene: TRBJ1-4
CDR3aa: CSVQGAGEKLFF
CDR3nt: TGCAGCGTTCAGGGGGCGGGAGAAAAACTGTTTTTT

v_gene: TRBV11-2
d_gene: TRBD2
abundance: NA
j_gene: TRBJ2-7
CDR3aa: CASSLDGQASGGDKQYF
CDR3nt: TGTGCCAGCAGCTTAGATGGACAGGCTAGCGGGGGAGATAAGCAGTACTTC

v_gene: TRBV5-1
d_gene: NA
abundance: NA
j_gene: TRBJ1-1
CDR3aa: CASSIDRPNTEAFF
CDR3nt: TGCGCCAGCAGCATAGACAGACCGAACACTGAAGCTTTCTTT

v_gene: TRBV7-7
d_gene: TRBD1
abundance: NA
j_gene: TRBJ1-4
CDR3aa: CASSPTTGSNEKLFF
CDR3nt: TGTGCCAGCAGCCCAACGACAGGGTCTAATGAAAAACTGTTTTTT

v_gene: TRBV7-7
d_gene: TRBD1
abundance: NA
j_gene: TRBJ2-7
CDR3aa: CASSLGQGIAYEQYF
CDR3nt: TGTGCCAGCAGCTTAGGACAGGGGATCGCCTACGAGCAGTACTTC

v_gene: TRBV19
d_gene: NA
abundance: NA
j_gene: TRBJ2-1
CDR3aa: CASKAQSAGGNEQFF
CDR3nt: TGTGCCAGTAAAGCCCAATCAGCGGGTGGGAATGAGCAGTTCTTC

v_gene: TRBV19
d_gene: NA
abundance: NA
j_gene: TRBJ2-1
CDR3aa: CASSIGQSPYNEQFF
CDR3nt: TGTGCCAGTAGTATAGGACAGTCACCCTACAATGAGCAGTTCTTC

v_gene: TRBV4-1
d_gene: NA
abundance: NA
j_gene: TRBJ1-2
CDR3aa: CASSQVDGNYGYTF
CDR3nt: TGCGCCAGCAGCCAGGTTGACGGTAACTATGGCTACACCTTC

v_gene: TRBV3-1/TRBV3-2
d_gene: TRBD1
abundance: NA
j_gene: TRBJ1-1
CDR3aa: CASSPRGQGSAEAFF
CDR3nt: TGTGCCAGCAGCCCCCGAGGACAGGGGAGCGCTGAAGCTTTCTTT

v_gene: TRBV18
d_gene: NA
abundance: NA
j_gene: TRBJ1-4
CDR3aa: CASSPGLGATNEKLFF
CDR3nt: TGTGCCAGCTCACCGGGTCTTGGAGCAACTAATGAAAAACTGTTTTTT

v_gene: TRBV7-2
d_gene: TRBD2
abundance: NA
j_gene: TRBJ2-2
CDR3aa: CASSPAGGAGELFF
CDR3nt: TGTGCCAGCAGCCCAGCGGGGGGGGCCGGGGAGCTGTTTTTT

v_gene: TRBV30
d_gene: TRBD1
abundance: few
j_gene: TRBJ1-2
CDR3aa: CARDRRNYGYTF
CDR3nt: TGTGCCCGGGACAGGAGAAACTATGGCTACACCTTC

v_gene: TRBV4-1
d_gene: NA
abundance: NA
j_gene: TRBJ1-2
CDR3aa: CASSRVGSGEDGYTF
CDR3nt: TGCGCCAGCAGCCGGGTAGGGTCGGGGGAGGATGGCTACACCTTC

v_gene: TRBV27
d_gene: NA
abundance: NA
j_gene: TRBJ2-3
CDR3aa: CASSQGSTQYF
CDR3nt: TGTGCCAGCAGCCAAGGGTCTACGCAGTATTTT

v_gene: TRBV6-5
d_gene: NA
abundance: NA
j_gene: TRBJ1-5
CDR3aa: CASSPTGARQPQHF
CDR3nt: TGTGCCAGCAGTCCCACGGGGGCGAGGCAGCCCCAGCATTTT

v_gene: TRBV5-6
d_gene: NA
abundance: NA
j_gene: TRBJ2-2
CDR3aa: CASSGAASENTGELFF
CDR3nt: TGTGCCAGCAGCGGCGCAGCGAGCGAGAACACCGGGGAGCTGTTTTTT

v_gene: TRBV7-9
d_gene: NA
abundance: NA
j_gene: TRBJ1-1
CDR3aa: CASSFYEQGNTEAFF
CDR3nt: TGTGCCAGCAGCTTCTACGAACAGGGAAACACTGAAGCTTTCTTT

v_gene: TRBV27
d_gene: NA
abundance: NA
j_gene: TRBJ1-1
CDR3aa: CASSFLGRANTEAFF
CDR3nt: TGTGCCAGCAGTTTCTTAGGCAGGGCGAACACTGAAGCTTTCTTT

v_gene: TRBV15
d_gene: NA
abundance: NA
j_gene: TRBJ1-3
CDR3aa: CATSRGRISGNTIYF
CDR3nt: TGTGCCACCAGCAGAGGACGGATCTCTGGAAACACCATATATTTT

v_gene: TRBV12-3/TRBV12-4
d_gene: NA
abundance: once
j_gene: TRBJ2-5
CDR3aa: CASSKGWTQYF
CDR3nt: TGTGCCAGCAGTAAGGGTTGGACCCAGTACTTC

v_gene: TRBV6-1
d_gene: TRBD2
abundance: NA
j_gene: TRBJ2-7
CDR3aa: CASSEAMAGGPNEQYF
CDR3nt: TGTGCCAGCAGTGAAGCGATGGCGGGGGGGCCGAACGAGCAGTACTTC

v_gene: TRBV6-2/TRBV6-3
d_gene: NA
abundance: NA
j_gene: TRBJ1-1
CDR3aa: CASSYSSVHMNTEAFF
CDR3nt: TGTGCCAGCAGTTACTCGTCGGTTCACATGAACACTGAAGCTTTCTTT

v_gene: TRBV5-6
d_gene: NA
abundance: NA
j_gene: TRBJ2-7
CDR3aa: CASSPDPSYEQYF
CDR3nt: TGTGCCAGCAGCCCGGACCCCTCCTACGAGCAGTACTTC

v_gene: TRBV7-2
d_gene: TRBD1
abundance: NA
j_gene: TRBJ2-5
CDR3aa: CASSPPGQGGETQYF
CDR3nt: TGTGCCAGCAGCCCCCCGGGACAGGGTGGAGAGACCCAGTACTTC

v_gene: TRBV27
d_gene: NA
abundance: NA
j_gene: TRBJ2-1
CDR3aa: CASSLEAYNEQFF
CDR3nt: TGTGCCAGCAGTTTAGAGGCTTACAATGAGCAGTTCTTC

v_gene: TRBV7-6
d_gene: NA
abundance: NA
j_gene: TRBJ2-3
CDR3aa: CASSSADPGHRTDTQYF
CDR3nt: TGTGCCAGCAGCTCCGCAGATCCGGGACACCGCACAGATACGCAGTATTTT

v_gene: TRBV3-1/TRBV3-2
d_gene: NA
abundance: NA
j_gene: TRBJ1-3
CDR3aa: CASSQGNTIYF
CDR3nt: TGTGCCAGCAGCCAAGGAAACACCATATATTTT

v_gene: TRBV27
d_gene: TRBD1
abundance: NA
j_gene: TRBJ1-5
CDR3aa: CASSLQGDQPQHF
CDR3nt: TGTGCCAGCAGTTTACAGGGGGATCAGCCCCAGCATTTT

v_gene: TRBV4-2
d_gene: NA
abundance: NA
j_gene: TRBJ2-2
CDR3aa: CASSHTANTGELFF
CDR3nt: TGTGCCAGCAGCCACACCGCGAACACCGGGGAGCTGTTTTTT

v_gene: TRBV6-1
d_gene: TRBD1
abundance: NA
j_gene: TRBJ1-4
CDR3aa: CASSEWTGGFIEKLFF
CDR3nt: TGTGCCAGCAGTGAGTGGACAGGGGGCTTTATTGAAAAACTGTTTTTT

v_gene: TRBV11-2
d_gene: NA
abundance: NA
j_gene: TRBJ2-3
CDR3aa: CASSPGLLTDTQYF
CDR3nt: TGTGCCAGCAGCCCCGGACTACTCACAGATACGCAGTATTTT

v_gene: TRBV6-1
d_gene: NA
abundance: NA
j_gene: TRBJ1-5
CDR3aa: CASSEGRNQPQHF
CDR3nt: TGTGCCAGCAGTGAAGGCAGGAATCAGCCCCAGCATTTT

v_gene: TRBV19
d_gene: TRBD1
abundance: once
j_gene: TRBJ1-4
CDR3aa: CASNSGNRGNEKLFF
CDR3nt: TGTGCCAGTAATAGTGGGAACAGGGGTAATGAAAAACTGTTTTTT

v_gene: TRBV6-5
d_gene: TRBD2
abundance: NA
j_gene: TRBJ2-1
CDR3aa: CASTRSSGTYNEQFF
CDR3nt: TGTGCCAGCACGAGGTCTAGCGGAACCTACAATGAGCAGTTCTTC

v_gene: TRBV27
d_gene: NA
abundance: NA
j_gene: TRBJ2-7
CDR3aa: CASSPGHPYEQYF
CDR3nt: TGTGCCAGCAGCCCGGGACACCCCTACGAGCAGTACTTC